The sequence of this T cell receptor beta chain was determined in a study of a mutant IDH1 vaccine in newly diagnosed glioma. Background on the study: Initiation of the vaccine course occurred 4-6 weeks after radiotherapy alone, or alongside temozolomide cycles. Week 47 marked visit V13, whereas week 35 marked visit V12.

V lost 6 bases, J lost 6 bases, and 12 bases lay in between. The germline gives CDR1 KGHSH, CDR2 LQKENI. The CDR3 contains 13 residues. The time point: week 47, end of study. Vaccinated patients received 300 ug of mutant IDH1 20-mer peptide per dose, with topical imiquimod. A remark on this clone: The antigen remains undetermined.

Sequencing used immunoSEQ multiplex PCR; TCRdb keeps in-frame clones, though not all of them. The data contain 24,000 or so clones, roughly 83% of them seen just once; the ten biggest clones take up about 2.8%. The study, taken as a whole, reports: Variations in leading peripheral T cell clonotypes appeared to have no connection with pseudoprogression.

The specimen was PBMCs, collected from a glioma patient whose treatment included an IDH1 peptide vaccine. This chain connects TRBV18 to TRBJ2-1, with unresolved D. The source is a man aged 35 to 55 with glioma. CDR3 amino acids: CASSTRPTNEQFF. Written as DNA, the CDR3 is TGTGCCAGCTCGACTCGGCCGACCAATGAGCAGTTCTTC.